This entry lists 10 T cell receptor beta chains sequenced from one sample in a study of cytomegalovirus exposure and HLA in healthy donors. The primer mix had 60 Vbeta and 13 Jbeta primers. Assay: immunoSEQ multiplex PCR; the TCRdb copy retains only in-frame clones and omits some. The sample gives 150,000 to 200,000 clones, around 83% of which show up once; approximately 2.5% is in the top ten. The sample was PBMCs. The origin of the receptors is a man aged 25-45 years in good health and CMV-seropositive.

The chain couples TRBV4-2 to TRBJ1-6, with TRBD1 matching over 11 bases. Germline V CDR1 and CDR2: LGHNA, YNFKEQ. With 0 bases clipped from V and 0 bases from J, the junction kept 4 bases outside the gene matches. This CDR3 is built from 19 residues. The CDR3 coding sequence is TGTGCCAGCAGCCAAGATTACGGGACAGGGGGCTCCTATAATTCACCCCTCCACTTT. Amino acids: CASSQDYGTGGSYNSPLHF.

V is TRBV7-9 and J is TRBJ2-1; D is perhaps TRBD2 (5 bases). Germline lookup yields CDR1 SEHNR and CDR2 FQNEAQ (reference sequence). V lost 2 bases and J lost 1, with 6 bases in between. This CDR3 contains 14 residues. This CDR3 reads CASSLLASYNEQFF. The CDR3 nucleotides are TGTGCCAGCAGCTTACTAGCTTCCTACAATGAGCAGTTCTTC.

This chain joins TRBV27 and TRBJ2-1, with TRBD2 matching 7 bases. This CDR3 comprises 14 residues. The junction had 6 bases not matched to a gene; V was cut back by 8 bases and J by 2 bases. Germline loops: CDR1 MNHEY, CDR2 SMNVEV (reference sequence). CDR3 nucleotides: TGTGCCAGCCGCGGAGCGGGAACCTACAATGAGCAGTTCTTC. This sequence encodes CASRGAGTYNEQFF.

This clone was counted only a few times. The chain joins TRBV6-4 to TRBJ2-1; 10 nucleotides agree with TRBD2. After removal of 0 bases from V and 12 bases from J, the junction contained 11 bases not matched to a gene. Germline values: CDR1 MRHNA, CDR2 SNTAGT. CDR3 length equals 16 residues. CDR3 amino acids: CASSDSKASGSNSQFF. CDR3 DNA sequence: TGTGCCAGCAGTGACTCTAAGGCTAGCGGGAGTAATTCGCAGTTCTTC.

Regarding this clone: In the same sample, other DNA sequences code for this CDR3. The chain is built from TRBV4-1 and TRBJ1-1, with D perhaps TRBD1 (6 bases). Trimming cost V 3 bases and J 3 bases, with 14 bases left between them. Germline lookup yields CDR1 MGHRA and CDR2 YSYEKL. CDR3 length: 15 amino acids. This chain's CDR3 is CASSQLRGPHTEAFF. The DNA of the CDR3 is TGCGCCAGCAGCCAGCTCAGGGGTCCCCACACTGAAGCTTTCTTT.

The chain uses TRBV19 and TRBJ2-1; 12 bases match TRBD2. This CDR3 is 15 amino acids long. V lost 5 bases to trimming and J lost 6 bases; unmatched junction nucleotides: 5. CDR1 and CDR2 (germline): LNHDA, SQIVND (reference sequence). For the CDR3, the DNA is TGTGCCAGTAGTCCTAGCGGGAGGGCTCCCAATGAGCAGTTCTTC. This sequence encodes CASSPSGRAPNEQFF.

The chain links TRBV18 to TRBJ2-1; 9 nucleotides align to TRBD2. The CDR3 totals 16 residues. Trimming cost V 5 bases and J 10 bases; bases outside gene matches: 15. Germline lookup yields CDR1 KGHSH and CDR2 LQKENI. The CDR3 is CASSRAGTSRNREQFF. CDR3 in DNA: TGTGCCAGCTCAAGAGCCGGGACTAGCAGGAACAGGGAGCAGTTCTTC.

The rearrangement links TRBV27 to TRBJ1-5, with TRBD1 matching 7 bases. Germline V gene sequence: CDR1 MNHEY, CDR2 SMNVEV (reference sequence). CDR3 length: 12 amino acids. V shed 4 bases and J 6 bases; nucleotides not matched to a gene: 0. For the CDR3, the DNA is TGTGCCAGCAGTTCAGGGGGTCAGCCCCAGCATTTT. Protein: CASSSGGQPQHF.

The chain joins TRBV5-8 to TRBJ2-1; D gene ambiguous. The CDR3 sequence is 12 residues long. Per germline, CDR1 SGHTS and CDR2 YDEGEE. Between the trimmed V and J ends, which lost 2 bases and 6 bases, there was a span of 6 bases. The CDR3 loop is CASSLTLNEQFF. CDR3 bases: TGTGCCAGCAGCTTAACTCTCAATGAGCAGTTCTTC.

V and J are TRBV7-2 and TRBJ1-2; unclear D gene. V shed 1 base and J shed 3 bases, with 9 bases lying between them. Germline CDR1 is SGHTA and CDR2 is FQGNSA. The CDR3 consists of 14 residues. The CDR3 loop reads CASSLGPVYYGYTF. The CDR3 coding sequence is TGTGCCAGCAGCTTAGGTCCGGTCTACTATGGCTACACCTTC.